This is a list of T cell receptor beta chains from one sample in a study of cytomegalovirus exposure and HLA in healthy donors. Using immunoSEQ multiplex PCR, the repertoire was profiled, and TCRdb retains in-frame clones only, with some absent. The sample includes more than 140,000 clones, about 75% of them seen just once. The sequenced sample was PBMCs. Receptors were obtained from a male donor in good health and CMV-seronegative. Each CDR3 is given without its conserved first and last residue. The order of the fields is J gene, D gene, V gene, CDR3 protein. D genes are given only for firm matches.

>.|.|TRBV7-8
ASSRLDLTYEQY
>TRBJ2-5|TRBD2|TRBV5-1
ASSFRGGRRSETQY
>TRBJ2-1|TRBD1|TRBV11-3
ASSLRDRTSNEQF
>TRBJ2-2|TRBD1|TRBV13
ASSLPGQLSPTGELF
>TRBJ1-1|.|TRBV6-1
ASRVEMNTEAF
>TRBJ2-5|TRBD1|TRBV12-5
ASGLGRIGGRETQY
>TRBJ1-6|TRBD1|TRBV6-6
ASSLGQSIMPLH
>TRBJ2-7|TRBD2|TRBV5-1
ASSYGTSTYEQY
>TRBJ1-5|TRBD1|TRBV4-1
ASSHGQGINQPQH
>TRBJ1-4|.|TRBV7-9
ASSLDSGESEKLF
>TRBJ2-3|TRBD1|TRBV28
ASSPPSHRDRESTDTQY
>TRBJ2-1|TRBD2|TRBV7-9
ASSLPSGLAGGPPV
>TRBJ1-5|.|TRBV30
AWSGGYNQPQH
>TRBJ1-1|TRBD1|TRBV18
ASSRGDSMNTEAF
>TRBJ1-1|.|TRBV19
ASSLERANTEAF
>TRBJ1-1|.|TRBV30
AWSGSLKNTEAF
>TRBJ2-7|TRBD2|TRBV11-3
ASSLGREGTYEQY
>TRBJ2-5|TRBD1|TRBV7-2
ASNLLHGTGVETQY
>TRBJ1-3|.|TRBV6-5
ASSPGPGNTIY
>TRBJ1-2|.|TRBV7-2
ASSLRTYGYT
>TRBJ1-2|TRBD1|TRBV5-1
ASSLVPGGTYGYT
>TRBJ1-3|TRBD1|TRBV14
ASSQVGWDRKNTIY
>TRBJ1-4|TRBD1|TRBV30
AWSENRGEKLF
>TRBJ2-1|TRBD2|TRBV7-9
ASSLMTSGSLDEQF
>TRBJ1-4|TRBD1|TRBV5-6
ASSPGQVGNEKLF
>TRBJ2-7|.|TRBV6-5
ASSYSTSSYEQY
>TRBJ2-7|.|TRBV29-1
SVEAEGTYEQY
>TRBJ2-5|TRBD1|TRBV5-1
ASSQQDRVHNVAQY
>TRBJ1-1|.|TRBV6-1
ASSREPGVTEAF
>TRBJ2-7|.|TRBV4-2
ASSQKPAGFSYEQY
>TRBJ2-7|TRBD1|TRBV6-5
ASSYSGTVIYEQY
>TRBJ2-2|TRBD2|TRBV9
ASSRLAGGQITGELF